One and the same sample provided the 31 T cell receptor beta chains below, sequenced in a study of T-cell memory formation after mild COVID-19. TCRdb called the 5' RACE reads again in MiXCR, with one record for every CDR3 protein. The data contain under 550,000 distinct CDR3 sequences, 15% to 20% of them singletons. The sequencing sample was made of PBMCs or a T cell subset sorted from them (not recorded which). The receptors derive from an adult woman who had mild COVID-19 (a few samples of this study predate the infection). Cell type and time point are not known.

The chain combines TRBV5-1 with TRBJ1-5; 7 bases fit TRBD1. J lost 4 bases, V lost 0 bases, and 10 bases had no gene match. Germline CDR1 is SGHRS and CDR2 is YFSETQ. The CDR3 runs to 17 residues. The CDR3 DNA sequence: TGCGCCAGCAGCTTGGGTGCTGAAGGGGGCGCGAATCAGCCCCAGCATTTT. Its protein is CASSLGAEGGANQPQHF.

This clonotype has a single count. J is TRBJ2-3 and V is TRBV2, with unresolved D. The V gene's germline CDR1 is SNHLY and CDR2 FYNNEI. V lost 2 bases and J 2 bases, leaving 8 bases between the germline ends. The CDR3 is 14 amino acids. CDR3 sequence: CASSERSTTDTQYF. The CDR3 nucleotides read TGTGCCAGCAGTGAACGATCAACCACAGATACGCAGTATTTT.

This clonotype was found many times. The rearrangement links TRBV5-1 to TRBJ2-1, with D tentatively TRBD2 (6 bases). Trimming removed 6 bases from V and 9 bases from J, with 22 bases in between. Germline V gene data show CDR1 as SGHRS and CDR2 as YFSETQ. The CDR3 extends over 15 amino acids. CDR3 in DNA: TGCGCCAGCAACTACGGGAGCTCAGGACGAGCTGAGCAGTTCTTC. Protein sequence: CASNYGSSGRAEQFF.

This chain uses TRBV2 with TRBJ1-1; 9 nucleotides agree with TRBD1. The V gene's germline CDR1 is SNHLY and CDR2 FYNNEI. Trimming took 7 bases from V and 7 from J; bases not matched to a gene: 13. This CDR3 has 15 residues. CDR3 coding DNA: TGTGCCAGCACCTCCGGGACAGGGTTTCGTCATGAAGCTTTCTTT. It codes for CASTSGTGFRHEAFF.

Written as DNA, the CDR3 is TGTGCCAGCTCACCAAGGACAGTTTTCCCCGGGGAGCTGTTTTTT. Translation: CASSPRTVFPGELFF. The chain carries TRBV18 and TRBJ2-2, with D maybe TRBD1 (6 bases). Germline V gene sequence: CDR1 KGHSH, CDR2 LQKENI. V lost 2 bases and J 6 bases, leaving 13 bases between the germline ends. The CDR3 has 15 amino acids.

This clonotype has more than one count but fewer than ten. This chain connects TRBV18 to TRBJ2-3; 7 bases agree with TRBD2. Germline CDR1 reads KGHSH; CDR2 reads LQKENI. Losses at the gene ends were 0 bases for V and 2 bases for J; bases not matched to a gene: 8. The CDR3 is 17 amino acids. DNA for the CDR3: TGTGCCAGCTCACCACCGGGCGGGAGCATCGTCACAGATACGCAGTATTTT. Protein: CASSPPGGSIVTDTQYF.

This clonotype was found a few times. CDR3 loop: CSVEEPVPYNEQFF. The CDR3 DNA reads TGCAGCGTTGAAGAACCAGTACCCTACAATGAGCAGTTCTTC. The chain is built from TRBV29-1 and TRBJ2-1; D unresolved. V lost 0 bases to trimming and J lost 2 bases, with 8 bases between them. The germline CDR1 and CDR2 sequences are SQVTM and ANQGSEA. CDR3 length: 14 amino acids.

J is TRBJ2-5 and V is TRBV28; 9 bases match TRBD2. The CDR3 is 15 residues long. J gave up 4 bases and V 5 bases, and 8 bases lay outside the gene matches. Germline V CDR1 and CDR2: MDHEN, SYDVKM. Here the CDR3 DNA reads TGTGCCAGCAGTCCCGCTAGCGGGACGATAGAGACCCAGTACTTC. Translation: CASSPASGTIETQYF.

This clonotype has only a few counts. The CDR3 loop is CASSSMRGGRLNYGYTF. CDR3 in DNA: TGTGCCAGCAGCTCAATGAGGGGAGGGAGGCTTAACTATGGCTACACCTTC. This chain links TRBV7-2 with TRBJ1-2; weak D call: TRBD1 (5 bases). The germline V gene encodes CDR1 SGHTA and CDR2 FQGNSA. Trimming shortened V by 4 bases and J by 1 base, and 19 bases separated the two germline ends. CDR3 length: 17 amino acids.

In this sample, this clonotype turned up a few times. The genes are TRBV7-9 and TRBJ2-7, with D tentatively TRBD2 (6 bases). Trimming cost V 6 bases and J 3 bases, with 18 bases left between them. This CDR3 region has 15 residues. Germline V gene sequence: CDR1 SEHNR, CDR2 FQNEAQ (reference sequence). The CDR3 DNA sequence: TGTGCCAGCAGTGGTAGCGGAGCCCCCCGCTACGAGCAGTACTTC. It yields the protein CASSGSGAPRYEQYF.

In its sample, this clonotype was seen a few times. Here the CDR3 reads CSARDDGVGTDTQYF. In nucleotides, the CDR3 is TGCAGTGCTAGAGATGACGGGGTCGGCACAGATACGCAGTATTTT. V is TRBV20-1 and J is TRBJ2-3; perhaps TRBD2 as D (5 bases). V was pared by 0 bases and J by 1 base, with 11 bases between. The germline V gene encodes CDR1 DFQATT and CDR2 SNEGSKA (reference sequence). CDR3 length: 15 amino acids.

This clonotype was picked up a small number of times. The chain recombines TRBV7-2 with TRBJ2-7; 7 bases map to TRBD1. The germline V gene encodes CDR1 SGHTA and CDR2 FQGNSA. The CDR3 runs to 12 residues. V lost 4 bases to trimming and J lost 6 bases; unmatched junction nucleotides: 3. The CDR3 DNA follows: TGTGCCAGCAGCTCCAGACAGGGCGAGCAGTACTTC. It codes for CASSSRQGEQYF.

The chain links TRBV5-5 to TRBJ1-2; D call uncertain. CDR3 length: 15 residues. V lost 4 bases and J 2 bases, leaving 15 bases between the germline ends. The germline V gene has CDR1 SGHKS and CDR2 YYEKEE (reference sequence). This CDR3 is CASSQAGGYNYGYTF. CDR3 sequence (DNA): TGTGCCAGCAGCCAGGCGGGTGGTTACAACTATGGCTACACCTTC.

V and J are TRBV20-1 and TRBJ2-6, with D maybe TRBD2 (5 bases). CDR1 is DFQATT and CDR2 is SNEGSKA in the germline V gene (reference sequence). V lost 5 bases and J lost 4, with 12 bases in between. CDR3 size: 14 residues. DNA of the CDR3: TGCAGTGCTGAACGAGGGTCCGGGGCCAACGTCCTGACTTTC. Translating it yields CSAERGSGANVLTF.

This clonotype has only a few counts. The V and J genes are TRBV4-1 and TRBJ2-7; possible D gene TRBD2, 6 bases. Trimming took off 3 bases at V and 2 bases at J, with 11 bases between the two ends. CDR3 size: 14 residues. Germline-derived CDR1 and CDR2 are MGHRA and YSYEKL. In nucleotides, the CDR3 is TGCGCCAGCAGCCATAGCGGCTTTACCTACGAGCAGTACTTC. It yields the protein CASSHSGFTYEQYF.

This clonotype was seen a handful of times. CDR3 nucleotides: TGTGCCAGCAGCCGAACCGGGACTAGCGGGGAATCCTACGAGCAGTACTTC. Amino acid sequence: CASSRTGTSGESYEQYF. V is TRBV6-5 and J is TRBJ2-7; TRBD2 aligns across 13 bases. The CDR3 extends over 17 amino acids. The germline V gene has CDR1 MNHEY and CDR2 SVGAGI. The junction had 9 bases not matched to a gene; V was cut back by 6 bases and J by 1 base.

This clonotype was seen a handful of times. The chain carries TRBV10-3 and TRBJ2-3; unclear D gene. CDR3 length equals 12 residues. Germline CDR1 and CDR2: ENHRY and SYGVKD. Deletions cut 3 bases from V and 4 bases from J, with 5 bases between. The CDR3 DNA reads TGTGCCATCAGTGACAACGCAGATACGCAGTATTTT. It is translated as CAISDNADTQYF.

This clonotype was seen more than once but under ten times. V is TRBV5-1 and J is TRBJ2-3; 8 bases are a match to TRBD1. Germline-derived CDR1 and CDR2 are SGHRS and YFSETQ. The CDR3 length is 13 residues. V shed 6 bases, J shed 5 bases, and the junction held 5 bases outside the gene matches. The chain's CDR3 is CASKTGVIDTQYF. The CDR3 DNA reads TGCGCCAGCAAGACAGGGGTTATAGATACGCAGTATTTT.

J is TRBJ1-4 and V is TRBV5-1; TRBD1 matches 8 bases. Per germline, CDR1 SGHRS and CDR2 YFSETQ. CDR3 length equals 16 residues. The ends lost 0 bases at V and 5 bases at J; junction bases unmatched: 6. As DNA, the CDR3 is TGCGCCAGCAGCTTGGCAGGGGGCGGGTTAAATGAAAAACTGTTTTTT. Its protein is CASSLAGGGLNEKLFF.

The V call is TRBV6-2 or TRBV6-3, the J call TRBJ2-7; 11 bases fit TRBD2. Germline CDR1 MNHEY, CDR2 SVGEGT. V dropped 7 bases and J dropped 3; count of bases not matched to a gene: 5. The CDR3 has 14 amino acids. DNA of the CDR3: TGTGCCAGCATGAAGACTAGCGGGAACTACGAGCAGTACTTC. The encoded protein is CASMKTSGNYEQYF.

The chain recombines TRBV24-1 with TRBJ2-2; possible D gene TRBD1, 6 bases. This CDR3 contains 16 residues. The V gene's germline CDR1 is KGHDR and CDR2 SFDVKD. V was pared by 0 bases and J by 0 bases, with 7 bases between. The CDR3 sequence is CATSDLTGTNTGELFF. The CDR3 coding sequence is TGTGCCACCAGTGATTTGACAGGGACGAACACCGGGGAGCTGTTTTTT.

This clonotype has a count of ten or more. The junction does not match germline at one end; this may be a read error. This chain links TRBV5-1 with TRBJ2-7; D gene ambiguous. Germline lookup yields CDR1 SGHRS and CDR2 YFSETQ. The length of the CDR3 is 11 residues. The CDR3 sequence is CASSSSYEQYF. CDR3 nucleotides: TGTGCCAGCAGCTCCTCCTACGAGCAGTACTTC.

The CDR3 loop is CASSFRGSDTQYF. The CDR3 DNA is TGTGCCAGCAGTTTTCGAGGTTCTGATACGCAGTATTTT. This chain uses TRBV12-3 or TRBV12-4 with TRBJ2-3; D unclear. V was pared by 3 bases and J by 6 bases, with 10 bases between. CDR3 size: 13 residues.

This clonotype occurred a few times. V usage is TRBV3-1 and J usage is TRBJ2-7; maybe TRBD2 (5 bases). The CDR3 sequence is 13 residues long. Germline V gene lookup returns CDR1 LGHDT and CDR2 YNNKEL (reference sequence). With 3 bases removed from V and 5 bases from J, the gap between germline ends came to 11 bases. CDR3 coding DNA: TGTGCCAGCAGCCAGTCCGGACTCAACGAGCAGTACTTC. Amino acid sequence: CASSQSGLNEQYF.

This CDR3 is CATGTEQYF. The CDR3 bases are TGTGCCACTGGAACCGAGCAGTACTTC. The chain uses TRBV6-6 and TRBJ2-7; D unclear. Deletions cut 10 bases from V and 6 bases from J, with 7 bases between. There are 9 residues in the CDR3. Germline V gene lookup returns CDR1 MNHNY and CDR2 SVGAGI (reference sequence).

This clonotype was seen a handful of times. The chain has TRBV18 and TRBJ2-5; D assignment may be TRBD1 or TRBD2 (5 bases each). Germline CDR1 and CDR2: KGHSH and LQKENI. This CDR3 is built from 14 residues. V was cut by 2 bases and J by 7 bases, with 14 bases left in between. CDR3 DNA sequence: TGTGCCAGCTCACCAGAGACAGTCGAGGGGACCCAGTACTTC. This translates into CASSPETVEGTQYF.

This clonotype was detected many times. The CDR3 loop reads CASSEGLAGSEQYF. The CDR3 DNA is TGTGCCAGCTCAGAAGGACTAGCGGGGTCTGAGCAGTACTTC. This rearrangement joins TRBV18 to TRBJ2-7; TRBD2 matches at 12 bases. This CDR3 is 14 amino acids long. Germline V gene sequence: CDR1 KGHSH, CDR2 LQKENI. The V segment lost 5 bases and the J segment 7 bases; nucleotides outside the gene matches: 6.

The CDR3 protein is CASRRDRAETQYF. In DNA, the CDR3 is TGCGCCAGCAGGCGAGACAGGGCCGAGACCCAGTACTTC. The gene calls are TRBV5-1 and TRBJ2-5; 7 positions agree with TRBD1. The CDR3 consists of 13 residues. The junction had 6 bases not matched to a gene; V was cut back by 5 bases and J by 5 bases. From germline, CDR1 is SGHRS and CDR2 YFSETQ.

The sample holds many counts of this clonotype. The chain couples TRBV10-3 to TRBJ2-7, with D perhaps matching TRBD2 (7 bases). This CDR3 spans 13 amino acids. Germline V gene sequence: CDR1 ENHRY, CDR2 SYGVKD. Deletions cut 5 bases from V and 6 bases from J, with 14 bases between. For the CDR3, the DNA is TGTGCCATCAGTTTGTACAGGGAGGGCGAGCAGTACTTC. Translating it yields CAISLYREGEQYF.

Only a few counts were recorded for this clonotype. This chain uses TRBV12-3 or TRBV12-4 with TRBJ2-7; 15 bases line up with TRBD2. The CDR3 is 21 amino acids. After removal of 6 bases from V and 1 base from J, the junction contained 19 bases not matched to a gene. This CDR3 reads CASSRKSQGLAGGYRSYEQYF. CDR3 DNA: TGTGCCAGCAGCCGAAAATCCCAAGGACTAGCGGGAGGGTATAGGTCCTACGAGCAGTACTTC.

This clonotype was found a few times. The J gene is TRBJ2-1, the V gene TRBV5-1; possible D gene TRBD1, 6 bases. The CDR3 contains 14 residues. Germline V gene data show CDR1 as SGHRS and CDR2 as YFSETQ. The V and J ends lost 4 bases and 7 bases respectively, with 15 bases between them. CDR3 DNA: TGCGCCAGCAGCAGCCTCAGGGGAGAGAATGAGCAGTTCTTC. This gives the protein CASSSLRGENEQFF. The complete variable domain, with remaining parts taken from reference TRBV5-1 and TRBJ2-1, reads KAGVTQTPRYLIKTRGQQVTLSCSPISGHRSVSWYQQTPGQGLQFLFEYFSETQRNKGNFPGRFSGRQFSNSRSEMNVSTLELGDSALYLCASSSLRGENEQFFGPGTRLTVL.